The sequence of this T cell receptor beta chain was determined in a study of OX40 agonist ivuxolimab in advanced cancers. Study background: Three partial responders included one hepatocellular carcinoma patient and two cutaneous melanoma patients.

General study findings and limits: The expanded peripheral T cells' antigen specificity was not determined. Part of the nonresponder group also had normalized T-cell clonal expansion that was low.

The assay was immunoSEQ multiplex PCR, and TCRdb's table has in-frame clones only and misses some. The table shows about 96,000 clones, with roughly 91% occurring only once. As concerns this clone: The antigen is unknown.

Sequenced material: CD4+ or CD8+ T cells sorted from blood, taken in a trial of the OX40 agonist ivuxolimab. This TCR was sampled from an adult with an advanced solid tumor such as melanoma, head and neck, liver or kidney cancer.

In DNA form, the CDR3 reads TGTGCCAGCAGCGTTATAGTGGGACAGAACACCGGGGAGCTGTTTTTT. Protein: CASSVIVGQNTGELFF. The chain uses TRBV9 and TRBJ2-2; a possible D gene is TRBD1 (6 bases). Germline CDR1 reads SGDLS; CDR2 reads YYNGEE. The CDR3 contains 16 residues. Trimming left V 2 bases short and J 1 base short, with 12 bases between. Full variable domain (outside the CDR3, taken from reference TRBV9 and TRBJ2-2): DSGVTQTPKHLITATGQRVTLRCSPRSGDLSVYWYQQSLDQGLQFLIQYYNGEERAKGNILERFSAQQFPDLHSELNLSSLELGDSALYFCASSVIVGQNTGELFFGEGSRLTVL.